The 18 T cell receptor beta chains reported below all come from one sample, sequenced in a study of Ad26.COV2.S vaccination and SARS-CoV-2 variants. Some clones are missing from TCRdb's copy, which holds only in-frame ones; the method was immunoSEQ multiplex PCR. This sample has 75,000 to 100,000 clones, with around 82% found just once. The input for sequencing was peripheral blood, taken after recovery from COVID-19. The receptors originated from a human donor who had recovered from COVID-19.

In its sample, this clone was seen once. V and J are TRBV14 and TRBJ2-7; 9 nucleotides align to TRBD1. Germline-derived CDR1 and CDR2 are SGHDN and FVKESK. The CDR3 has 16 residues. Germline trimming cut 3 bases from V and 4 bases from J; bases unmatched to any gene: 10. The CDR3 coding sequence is TGTGCCAGCAGCCAGTTCGGGACAGGGCTAGAGTACGAGCAGTACTTC. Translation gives CASSQFGTGLEYEQYF.

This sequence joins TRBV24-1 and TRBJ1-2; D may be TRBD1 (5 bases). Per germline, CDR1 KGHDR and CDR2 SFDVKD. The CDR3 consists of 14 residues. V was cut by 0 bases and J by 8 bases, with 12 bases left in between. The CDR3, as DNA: TGTGCCACCAGTGATTTGAGATATGGGGACGGCTACACCTTC. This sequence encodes CATSDLRYGDGYTF.

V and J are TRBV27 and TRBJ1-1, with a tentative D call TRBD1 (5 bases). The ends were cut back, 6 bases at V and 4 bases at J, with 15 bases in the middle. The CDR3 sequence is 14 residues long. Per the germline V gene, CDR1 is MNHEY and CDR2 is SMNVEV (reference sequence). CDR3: CASREGQGGTEAFF. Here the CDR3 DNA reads TGTGCCAGCAGGGAAGGGCAGGGAGGCACTGAAGCTTTCTTT.

For the CDR3, the DNA is TGTGCCAGCAGTACAACCCGTAAGGGAAAGAGAGATAATTCACCCCTCCACTTT. Translated, it gives CASSTTRKGKRDNSPLHF. The chain employs TRBV28 and TRBJ1-6, with no clear D. The CDR3 runs to 18 residues. Between the trimmed V and J ends, which lost 5 bases and 5 bases, there was a span of 22 bases. CDR1 is MDHEN, CDR2 SYDVKM, per germline.

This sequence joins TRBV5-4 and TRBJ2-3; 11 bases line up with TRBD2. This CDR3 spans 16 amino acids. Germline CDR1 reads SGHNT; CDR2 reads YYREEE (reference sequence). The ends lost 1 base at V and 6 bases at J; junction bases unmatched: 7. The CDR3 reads CASSLWLAGGGDTQYF. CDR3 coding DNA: TGTGCCAGCAGCTTGTGGCTAGCGGGAGGAGGGGATACGCAGTATTTT.

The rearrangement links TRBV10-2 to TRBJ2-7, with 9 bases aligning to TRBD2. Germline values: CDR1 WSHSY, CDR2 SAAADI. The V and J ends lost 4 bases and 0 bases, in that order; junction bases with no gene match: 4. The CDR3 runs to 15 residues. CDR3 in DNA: TGCGCCAGCAGTGTCCTAGCGGGGATCTCCTACGAGCAGTACTTC. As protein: CASSVLAGISYEQYF.

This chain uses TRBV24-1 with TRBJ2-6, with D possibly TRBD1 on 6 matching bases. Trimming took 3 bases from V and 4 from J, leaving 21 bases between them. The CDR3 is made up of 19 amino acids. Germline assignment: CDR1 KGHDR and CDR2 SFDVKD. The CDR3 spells CATSDPGQSDAWGANVLTF. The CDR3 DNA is TGTGCCACCAGTGATCCTGGACAGAGTGACGCTTGGGGGGCCAACGTCCTGACTTTC.

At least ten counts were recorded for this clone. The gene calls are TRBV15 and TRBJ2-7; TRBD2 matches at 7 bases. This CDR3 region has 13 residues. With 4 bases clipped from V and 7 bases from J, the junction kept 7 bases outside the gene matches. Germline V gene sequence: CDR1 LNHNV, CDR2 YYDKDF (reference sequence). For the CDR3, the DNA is TGTGCCACCAGCACCTCAAAAGCGGGGGAGCAGTACTTC. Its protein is CATSTSKAGEQYF.

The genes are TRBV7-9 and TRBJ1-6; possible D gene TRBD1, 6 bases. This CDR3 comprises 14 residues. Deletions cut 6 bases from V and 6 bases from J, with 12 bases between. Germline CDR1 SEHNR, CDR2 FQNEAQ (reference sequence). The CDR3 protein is CASRGGRPNSPLHF. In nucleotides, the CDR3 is TGTGCCAGCAGGGGGGGCAGGCCTAATTCACCCCTCCACTTT.

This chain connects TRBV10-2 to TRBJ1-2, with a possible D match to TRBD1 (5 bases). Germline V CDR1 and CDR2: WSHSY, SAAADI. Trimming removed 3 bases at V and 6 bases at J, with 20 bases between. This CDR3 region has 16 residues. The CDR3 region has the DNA TGCGCCAGCAGTGAAGACCAGGGAAGCTGGGTCAATGGCTACACCTTC. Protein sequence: CASSEDQGSWVNGYTF.

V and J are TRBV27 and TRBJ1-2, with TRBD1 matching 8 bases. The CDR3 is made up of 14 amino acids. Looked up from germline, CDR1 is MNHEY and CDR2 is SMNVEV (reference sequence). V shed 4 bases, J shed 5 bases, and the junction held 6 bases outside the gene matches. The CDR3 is CASSWAQGAYGYTF. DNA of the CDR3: TGTGCCAGCAGTTGGGCCCAGGGGGCTTATGGCTACACCTTC.

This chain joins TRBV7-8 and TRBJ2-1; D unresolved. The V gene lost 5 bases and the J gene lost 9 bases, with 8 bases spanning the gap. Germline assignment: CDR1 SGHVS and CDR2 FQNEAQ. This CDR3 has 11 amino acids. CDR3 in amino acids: CASSRFGEQFF. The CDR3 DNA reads TGTGCCAGCAGCCGTTTCGGTGAGCAGTTCTTC.

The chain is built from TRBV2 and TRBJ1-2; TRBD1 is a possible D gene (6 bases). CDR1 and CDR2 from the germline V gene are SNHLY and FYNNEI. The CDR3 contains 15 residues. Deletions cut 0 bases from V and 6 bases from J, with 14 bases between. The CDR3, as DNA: TGTGCCAGCAGTGAAGCGGGGAGAAGGGGGGATGGCTACACCTTC. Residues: CASSEAGRRGDGYTF. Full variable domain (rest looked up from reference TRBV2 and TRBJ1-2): EPEVTQTPSHQVTQMGQEVILRCVPISNHLYFYWYRQILGQKVEFLVSFYNNEISEKSEIFDDQFSVERPDGSNFTLKIRSTKLEDSAMYFCASSEAGRRGDGYTFGSGTRLTVV.

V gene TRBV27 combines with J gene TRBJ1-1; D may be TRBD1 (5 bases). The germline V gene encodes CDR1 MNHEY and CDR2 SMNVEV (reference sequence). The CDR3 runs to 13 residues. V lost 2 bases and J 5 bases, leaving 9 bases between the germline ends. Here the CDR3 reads CASSLGRVTEAFF. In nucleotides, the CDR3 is TGTGCCAGCAGTTTAGGCAGGGTAACTGAAGCTTTCTTT.

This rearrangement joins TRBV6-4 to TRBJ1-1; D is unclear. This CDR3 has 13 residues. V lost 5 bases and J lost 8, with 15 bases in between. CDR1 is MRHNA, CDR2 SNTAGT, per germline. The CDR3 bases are TGTGCCAGCAGTAAACTTCGCGGGGAGGAAGCTTTCTTT. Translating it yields CASSKLRGEEAFF.

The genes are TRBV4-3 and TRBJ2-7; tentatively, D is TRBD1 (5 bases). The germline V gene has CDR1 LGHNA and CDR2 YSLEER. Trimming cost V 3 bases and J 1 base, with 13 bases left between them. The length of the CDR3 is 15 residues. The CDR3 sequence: CASSQQGTGSYEQYF. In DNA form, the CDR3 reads TGCGCCAGCAGCCAGCAGGGTACCGGATCCTACGAGCAGTACTTC.

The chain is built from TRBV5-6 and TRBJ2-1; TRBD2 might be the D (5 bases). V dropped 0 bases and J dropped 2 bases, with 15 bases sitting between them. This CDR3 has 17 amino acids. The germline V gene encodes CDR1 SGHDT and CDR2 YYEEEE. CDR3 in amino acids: CASSLGIARIPYNEQFF. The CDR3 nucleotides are TGTGCCAGCAGCTTGGGTATAGCGCGGATTCCCTACAATGAGCAGTTCTTC.

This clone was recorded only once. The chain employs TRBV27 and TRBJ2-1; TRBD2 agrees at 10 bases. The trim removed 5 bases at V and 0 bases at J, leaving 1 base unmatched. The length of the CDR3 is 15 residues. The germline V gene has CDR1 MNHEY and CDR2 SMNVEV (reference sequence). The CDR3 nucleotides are TGTGCCAGCAGTCTAGCGGGAGCCTCCTACAATGAGCAGTTCTTC. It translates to CASSLAGASYNEQFF.